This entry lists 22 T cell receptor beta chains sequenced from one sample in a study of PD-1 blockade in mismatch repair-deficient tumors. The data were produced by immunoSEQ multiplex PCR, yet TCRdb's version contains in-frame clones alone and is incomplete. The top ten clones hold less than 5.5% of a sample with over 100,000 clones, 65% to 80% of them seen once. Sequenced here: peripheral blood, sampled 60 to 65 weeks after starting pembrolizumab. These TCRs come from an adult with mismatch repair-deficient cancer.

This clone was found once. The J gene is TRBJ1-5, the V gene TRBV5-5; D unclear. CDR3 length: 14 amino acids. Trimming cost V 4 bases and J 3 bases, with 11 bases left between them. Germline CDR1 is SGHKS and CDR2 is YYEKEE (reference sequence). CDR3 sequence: CASSPRRLNQPQHF. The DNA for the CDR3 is TGTGCCAGCAGCCCCAGACGGCTCAATCAGCCCCAGCATTTT.

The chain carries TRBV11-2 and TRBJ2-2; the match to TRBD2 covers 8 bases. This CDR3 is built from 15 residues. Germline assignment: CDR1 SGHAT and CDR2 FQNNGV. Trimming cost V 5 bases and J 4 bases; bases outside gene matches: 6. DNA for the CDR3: TGTGCCAGCAGCGTAACGGGAGGGGTCACCGGGGAGCTGTTTTTT. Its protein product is CASSVTGGVTGELFF.

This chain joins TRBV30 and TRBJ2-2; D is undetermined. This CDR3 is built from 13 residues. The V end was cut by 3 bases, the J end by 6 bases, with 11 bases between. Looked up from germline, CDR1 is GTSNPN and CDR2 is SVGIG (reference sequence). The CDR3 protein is CAWRGRYPGELFF. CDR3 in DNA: TGTGCCTGGAGGGGAAGGTATCCCGGGGAGCTGTTTTTT.

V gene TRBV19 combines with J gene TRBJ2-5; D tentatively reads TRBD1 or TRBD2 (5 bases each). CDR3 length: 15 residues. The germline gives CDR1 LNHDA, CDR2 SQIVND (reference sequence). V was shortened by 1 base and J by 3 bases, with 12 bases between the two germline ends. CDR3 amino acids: CASSIGTGQEETQYF. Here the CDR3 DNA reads TGTGCCAGTAGTATAGGGACGGGGCAGGAAGAGACCCAGTACTTC. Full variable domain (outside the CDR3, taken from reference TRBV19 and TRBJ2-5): DGGITQSPKYLFRKEGQNVTLSCEQNLNHDAMYWYRQDPGQGLRLIYYSQIVNDFQKGDIAEGYSVSREKKESFPLTVTSAQKNPTAFYLCASSIGTGQEETQYFGPGTRLLVL.

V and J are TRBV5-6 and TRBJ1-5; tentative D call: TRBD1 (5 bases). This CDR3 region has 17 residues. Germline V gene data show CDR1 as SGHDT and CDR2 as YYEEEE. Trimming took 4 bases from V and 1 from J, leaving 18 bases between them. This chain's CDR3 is CASSTDRGRRSNQPQHF. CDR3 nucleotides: TGTGCCAGCAGCACCGACCGGGGCCGGAGAAGCAATCAGCCCCAGCATTTT. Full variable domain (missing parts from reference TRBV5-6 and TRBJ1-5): DAGVTQSPTHLIKTRGQQVTLRCSPKSGHDTVSWYQQALGQGPQFIFQYYEEEERQRGNFPDRFSGHQFPNYSSELNVNALLLGDSALYLCASSTDRGRRSNQPQHFGDGTRLSIL.

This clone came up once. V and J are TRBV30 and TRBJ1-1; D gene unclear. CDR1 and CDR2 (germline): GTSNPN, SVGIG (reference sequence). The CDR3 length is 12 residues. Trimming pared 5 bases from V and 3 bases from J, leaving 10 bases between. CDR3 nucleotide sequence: TGTGCCTGGTGGAGACGAGACACTGAAGCTTTCTTT. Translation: CAWWRRDTEAFF.

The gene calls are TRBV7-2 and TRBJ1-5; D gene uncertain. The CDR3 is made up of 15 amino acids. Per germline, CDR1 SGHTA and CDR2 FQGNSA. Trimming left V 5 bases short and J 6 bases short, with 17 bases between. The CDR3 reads CASSPSGFEGQPQHF. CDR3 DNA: TGTGCCAGCAGCCCCTCGGGGTTCGAGGGTCAGCCCCAGCATTTT.

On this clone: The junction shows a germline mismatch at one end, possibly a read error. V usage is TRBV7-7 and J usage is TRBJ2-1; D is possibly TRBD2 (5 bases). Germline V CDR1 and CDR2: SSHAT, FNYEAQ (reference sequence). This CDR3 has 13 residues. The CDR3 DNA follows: TGTGCTAGCAGCTTAGCGCTAAAAAGGGAGCAGTTCTTC. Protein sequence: CASSLALKREQFF.

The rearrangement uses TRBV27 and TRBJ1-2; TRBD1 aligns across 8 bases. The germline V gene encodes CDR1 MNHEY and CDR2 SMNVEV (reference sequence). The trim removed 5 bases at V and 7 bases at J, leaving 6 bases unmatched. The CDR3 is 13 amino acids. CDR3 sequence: CASSLGQGAGYTF. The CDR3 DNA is TGTGCCAGCAGTCTCGGACAGGGCGCTGGCTACACCTTC.

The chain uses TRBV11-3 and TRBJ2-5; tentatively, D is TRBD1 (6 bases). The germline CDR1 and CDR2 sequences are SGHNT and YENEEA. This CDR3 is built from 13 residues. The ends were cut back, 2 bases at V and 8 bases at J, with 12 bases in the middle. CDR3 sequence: CASSLPRGNTQYF. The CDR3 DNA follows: TGTGCCAGCAGCTTACCCAGGGGAAACACCCAGTACTTC.

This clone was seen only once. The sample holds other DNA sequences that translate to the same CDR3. In DNA, the CDR3 is TGTGCCAGCAGTGAGGGACCAAGCTCCTACAATGAGCAGTTCTTC. This sequence encodes CASSEGPSSYNEQFF. The V and J genes are TRBV6-4 and TRBJ2-1, with D perhaps assigned TRBD1 or TRBD2 (5 bases each). Per germline, CDR1 MRHNA and CDR2 SNTAGT. The V end was cut by 3 bases, the J end by 0 bases, with 9 bases between. This CDR3 spans 15 amino acids.

CDR3 residues: CAWSVTGAGQETQYF. In DNA, the CDR3 is TGTGCCTGGAGTGTGACGGGGGCCGGACAAGAGACCCAGTACTTC. The rearrangement uses TRBV30 and TRBJ2-5; D may correspond to TRBD1 or TRBD2 (6 bases each). This CDR3 contains 15 residues. The germline V gene has CDR1 GTSNPN and CDR2 SVGIG (reference sequence). V lost 0 bases and J 2 bases, leaving 13 bases between the germline ends. Combining the CDR3 with reference TRBV30 and TRBJ2-5 gives the whole variable domain SQTIHQWPATLVQPVGSPLSLECTVEGTSNPNLYWYRQAAGRGLQLLFYSVGIGQISSEVPQNLSASRPQDRQFILSSKKLLLSDSGFYLCAWSVTGAGQETQYFGPGTRLLVL.

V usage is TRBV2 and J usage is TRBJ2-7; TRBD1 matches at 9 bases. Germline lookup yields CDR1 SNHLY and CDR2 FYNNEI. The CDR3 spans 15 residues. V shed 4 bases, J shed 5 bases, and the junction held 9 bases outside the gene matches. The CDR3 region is CASSGQGQGRDEQYF. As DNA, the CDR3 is TGTGCCAGCAGTGGACAGGGACAGGGTCGTGACGAGCAGTACTTC.

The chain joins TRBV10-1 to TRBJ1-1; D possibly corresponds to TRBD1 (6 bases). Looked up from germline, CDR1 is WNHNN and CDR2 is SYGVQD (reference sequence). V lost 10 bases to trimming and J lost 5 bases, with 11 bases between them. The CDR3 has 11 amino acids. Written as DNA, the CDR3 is TGCGCCACCTCCAGGGGAACTGAAGCTTTCTTT. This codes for CATSRGTEAFF.

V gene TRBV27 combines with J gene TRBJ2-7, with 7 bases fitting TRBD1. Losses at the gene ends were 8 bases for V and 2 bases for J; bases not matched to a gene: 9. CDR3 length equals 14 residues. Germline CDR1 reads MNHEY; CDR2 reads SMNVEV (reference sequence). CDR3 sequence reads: CASLGQKNPYEQYF. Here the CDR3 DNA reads TGTGCCAGCTTGGGACAGAAAAACCCCTACGAGCAGTACTTC.

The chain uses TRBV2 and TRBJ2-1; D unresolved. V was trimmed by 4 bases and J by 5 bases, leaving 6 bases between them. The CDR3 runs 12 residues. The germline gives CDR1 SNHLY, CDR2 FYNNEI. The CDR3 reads CASSVGNNEQFF. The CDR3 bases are TGTGCCAGCAGTGTGGGGAACAATGAGCAGTTCTTC.

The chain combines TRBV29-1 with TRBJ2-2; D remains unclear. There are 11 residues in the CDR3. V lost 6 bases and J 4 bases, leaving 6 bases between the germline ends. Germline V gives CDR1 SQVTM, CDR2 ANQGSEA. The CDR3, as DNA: TGCAGCGTCCGCCGCACCGGGGAGCTGTTTTTT. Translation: CSVRRTGELFF.

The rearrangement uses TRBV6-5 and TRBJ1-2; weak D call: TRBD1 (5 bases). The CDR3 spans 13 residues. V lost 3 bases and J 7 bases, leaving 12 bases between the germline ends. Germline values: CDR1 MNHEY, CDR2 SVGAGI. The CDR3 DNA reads TGTGCCAGCAGTTATCAAAGGGGATCTGGCTACACCTTC. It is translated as CASSYQRGSGYTF.

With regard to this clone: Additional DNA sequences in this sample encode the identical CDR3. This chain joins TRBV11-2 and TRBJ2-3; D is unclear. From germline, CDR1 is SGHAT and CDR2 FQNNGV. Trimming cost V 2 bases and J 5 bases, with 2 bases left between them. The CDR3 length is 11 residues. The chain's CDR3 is CASSLLDTQYF. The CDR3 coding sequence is TGTGCCAGCAGCTTATTAGATACGCAGTATTTT.

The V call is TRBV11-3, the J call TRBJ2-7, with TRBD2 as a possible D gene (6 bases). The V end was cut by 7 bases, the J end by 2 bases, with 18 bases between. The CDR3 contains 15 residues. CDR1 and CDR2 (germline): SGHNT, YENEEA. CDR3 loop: CASTKIGGGPYEQYF. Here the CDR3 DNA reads TGTGCCAGCACCAAAATCGGCGGAGGGCCCTACGAGCAGTACTTC.

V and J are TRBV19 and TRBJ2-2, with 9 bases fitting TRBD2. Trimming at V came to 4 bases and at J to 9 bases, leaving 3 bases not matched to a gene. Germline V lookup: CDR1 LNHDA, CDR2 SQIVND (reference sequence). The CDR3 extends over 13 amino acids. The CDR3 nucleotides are TGTGCCAGTAGTAGGCTAGCGGGGCGGGAGCTGTTTTTT. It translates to CASSRLAGRELFF.

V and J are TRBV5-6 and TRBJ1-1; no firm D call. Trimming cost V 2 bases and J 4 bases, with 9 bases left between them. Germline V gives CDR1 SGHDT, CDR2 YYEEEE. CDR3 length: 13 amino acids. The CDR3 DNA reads TGTGCCAGCAGCTTAGGGAGAACCACTGAAGCTTTCTTT. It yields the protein CASSLGRTTEAFF.